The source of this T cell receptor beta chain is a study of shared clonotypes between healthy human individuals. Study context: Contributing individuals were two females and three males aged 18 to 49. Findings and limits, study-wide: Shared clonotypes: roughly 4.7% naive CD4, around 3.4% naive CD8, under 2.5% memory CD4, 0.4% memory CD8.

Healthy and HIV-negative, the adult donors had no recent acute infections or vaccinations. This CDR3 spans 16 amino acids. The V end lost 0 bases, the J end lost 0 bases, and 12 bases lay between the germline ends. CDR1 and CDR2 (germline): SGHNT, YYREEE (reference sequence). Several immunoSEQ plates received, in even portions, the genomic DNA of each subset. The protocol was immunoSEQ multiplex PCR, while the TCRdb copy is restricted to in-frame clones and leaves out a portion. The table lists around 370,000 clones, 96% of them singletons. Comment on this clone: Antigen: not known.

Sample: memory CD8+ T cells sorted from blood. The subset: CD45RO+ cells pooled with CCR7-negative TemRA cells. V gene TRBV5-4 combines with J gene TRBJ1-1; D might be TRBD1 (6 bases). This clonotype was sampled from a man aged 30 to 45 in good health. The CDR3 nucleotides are TGTGCCAGCAGCTTGGATCGGGGGGCGGTGAACACTGAAGCTTTCTTT. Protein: CASSLDRGAVNTEAFF.